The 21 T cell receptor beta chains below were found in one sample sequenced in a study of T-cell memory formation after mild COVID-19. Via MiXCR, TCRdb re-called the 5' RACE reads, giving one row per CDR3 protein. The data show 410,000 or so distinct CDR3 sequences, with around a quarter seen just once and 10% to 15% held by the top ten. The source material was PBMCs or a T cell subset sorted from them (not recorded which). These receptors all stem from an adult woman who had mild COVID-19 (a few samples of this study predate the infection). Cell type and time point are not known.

This chain's CDR3 is CASSLSRNTGELFF. The CDR3 nucleotides read TGTGCCAGCAGCCTCTCGAGGAACACCGGGGAGCTGTTTTTT. This chain links TRBV7-6 with TRBJ2-2; D is ambiguous. Germline CDR1 SGHVS, CDR2 FNYEAQ. This CDR3 has 14 amino acids. V was shortened by 5 bases and J by 1 base, with 8 bases between the two germline ends.

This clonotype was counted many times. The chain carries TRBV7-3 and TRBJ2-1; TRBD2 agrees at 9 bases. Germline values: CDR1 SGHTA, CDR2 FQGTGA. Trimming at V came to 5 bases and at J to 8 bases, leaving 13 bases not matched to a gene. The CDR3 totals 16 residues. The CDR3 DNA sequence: TGTGCCAGCAGCCCAGCTGGCGGGGGGGCCGGGTATGAGCAGTTCTTC. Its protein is CASSPAGGGAGYEQFF.

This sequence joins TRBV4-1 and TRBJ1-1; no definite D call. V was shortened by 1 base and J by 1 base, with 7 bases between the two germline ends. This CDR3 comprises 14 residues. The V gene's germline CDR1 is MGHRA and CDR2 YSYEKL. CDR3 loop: CASSQVSGNTEAFF. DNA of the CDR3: TGCGCCAGCAGCCAAGTTTCCGGGAACACTGAAGCTTTCTTT.

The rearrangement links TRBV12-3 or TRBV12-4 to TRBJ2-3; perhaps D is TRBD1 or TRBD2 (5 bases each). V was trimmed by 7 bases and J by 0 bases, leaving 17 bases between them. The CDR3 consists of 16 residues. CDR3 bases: TGTGCCAGCACCCCCGGGACGTCGTCTAGCACAGATACGCAGTATTTT. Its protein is CASTPGTSSSTDTQYF.

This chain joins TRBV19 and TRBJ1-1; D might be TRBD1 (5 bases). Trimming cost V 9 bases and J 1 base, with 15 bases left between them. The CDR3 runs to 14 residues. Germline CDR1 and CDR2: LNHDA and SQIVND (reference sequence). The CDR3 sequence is CASGEERGNTEAFF. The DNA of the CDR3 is TGTGCCAGCGGGGAGGAAAGGGGGAACACTGAAGCTTTCTTT.

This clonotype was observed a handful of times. CDR3 loop: CSARGQGIDLTTDTQYF. The CDR3 coding sequence is TGCAGCGCCCGGGGACAGGGTATCGACTTAACCACAGATACGCAGTATTTT. This chain links TRBV29-1 with TRBJ2-3, with TRBD1 matching over 9 bases. CDR1 and CDR2 from the germline V gene are SQVTM and ANQGSEA. The CDR3 is 17 residues long. With V trimmed by 7 bases and J by 2 bases, 16 bases remained unmatched.

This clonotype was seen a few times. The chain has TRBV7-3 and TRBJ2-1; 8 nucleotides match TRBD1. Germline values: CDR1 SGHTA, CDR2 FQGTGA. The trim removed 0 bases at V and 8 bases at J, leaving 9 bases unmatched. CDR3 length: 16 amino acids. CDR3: CASSLTGQGIVDEQFF. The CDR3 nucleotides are TGTGCCAGCAGCTTAACAGGACAGGGTATTGTGGATGAGCAGTTCTTC.

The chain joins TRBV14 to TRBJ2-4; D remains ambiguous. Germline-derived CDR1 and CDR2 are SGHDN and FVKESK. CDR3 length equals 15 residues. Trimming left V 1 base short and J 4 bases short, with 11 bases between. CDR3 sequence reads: CASSQVIGDKNIQYF. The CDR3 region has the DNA TGTGCCAGCAGCCAAGTGATTGGAGATAAAAACATTCAGTACTTC.

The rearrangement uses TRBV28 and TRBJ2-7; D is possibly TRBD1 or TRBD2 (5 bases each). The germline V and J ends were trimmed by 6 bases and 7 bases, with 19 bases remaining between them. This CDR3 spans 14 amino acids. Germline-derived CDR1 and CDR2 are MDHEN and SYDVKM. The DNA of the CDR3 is TGTGCCAGCAGGCCCTGGACGGGACCTAGTGAGCAGTACTTC. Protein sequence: CASRPWTGPSEQYF.

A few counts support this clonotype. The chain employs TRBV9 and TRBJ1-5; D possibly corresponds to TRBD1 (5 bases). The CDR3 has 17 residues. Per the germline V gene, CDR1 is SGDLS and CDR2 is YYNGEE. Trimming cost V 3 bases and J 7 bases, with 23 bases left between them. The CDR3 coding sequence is TGTGCCAGCAGCGCTGAGGGCGGGGGAGGATTAAGCCAGCCCCAGCATTTT. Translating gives CASSAEGGGGLSQPQHF.

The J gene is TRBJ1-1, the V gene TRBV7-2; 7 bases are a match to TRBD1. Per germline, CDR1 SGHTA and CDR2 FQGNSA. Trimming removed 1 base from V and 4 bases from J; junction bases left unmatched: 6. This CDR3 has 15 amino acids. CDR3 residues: CASSLDTGVATEAFF. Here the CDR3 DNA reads TGTGCCAGCAGCTTAGACACAGGGGTGGCCACTGAAGCTTTCTTT.

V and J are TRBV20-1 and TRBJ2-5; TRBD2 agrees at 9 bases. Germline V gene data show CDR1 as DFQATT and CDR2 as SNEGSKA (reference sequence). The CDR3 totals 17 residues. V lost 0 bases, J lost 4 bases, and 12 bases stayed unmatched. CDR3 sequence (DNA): TGCAGTGCTAGAGACACCCTTAGCGGGAGATCTAGAGAGACCCAGTACTTC. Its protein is CSARDTLSGRSRETQYF.

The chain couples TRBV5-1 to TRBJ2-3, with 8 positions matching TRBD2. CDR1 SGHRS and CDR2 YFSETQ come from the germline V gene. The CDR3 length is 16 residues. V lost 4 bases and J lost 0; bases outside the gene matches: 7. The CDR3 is CASSPGIAGSTDTQYF. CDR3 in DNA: TGCGCCAGCAGCCCTGGAATAGCGGGGAGCACAGATACGCAGTATTTT.

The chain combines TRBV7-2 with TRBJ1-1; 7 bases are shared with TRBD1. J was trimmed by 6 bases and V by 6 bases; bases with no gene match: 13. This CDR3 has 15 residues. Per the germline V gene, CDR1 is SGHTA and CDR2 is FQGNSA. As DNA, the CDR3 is TGTGCCAGCAGACACAAACAGGGGCCCTCCCCTGAAGCTTTCTTT. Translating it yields CASRHKQGPSPEAFF.

Here the CDR3 reads CASSLEGKNTEAFF. CDR3 nucleotides: TGTGCCAGCAGCTTAGAAGGGAAGAACACTGAAGCTTTCTTT. The chain employs TRBV11-2 and TRBJ1-1, with D hard to call. The CDR3 runs to 14 residues. Deletions cut 0 bases from V and 1 base from J, with 6 bases between. Germline V CDR1 and CDR2: SGHAT, FQNNGV.

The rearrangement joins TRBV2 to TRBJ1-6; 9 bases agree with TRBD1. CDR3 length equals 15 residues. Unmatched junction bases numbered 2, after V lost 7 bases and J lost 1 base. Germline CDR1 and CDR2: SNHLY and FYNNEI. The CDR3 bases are TGTGCCAGCAAAGGACAGGGGTCCTATAATTCACCCCTCCACTTT. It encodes CASKGQGSYNSPLHF.

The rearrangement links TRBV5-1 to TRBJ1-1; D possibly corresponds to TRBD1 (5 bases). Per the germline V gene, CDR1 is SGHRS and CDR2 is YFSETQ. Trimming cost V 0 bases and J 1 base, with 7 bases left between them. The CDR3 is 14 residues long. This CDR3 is CASSLGDANTEAFF. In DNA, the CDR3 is TGCGCCAGCAGCTTGGGGGACGCGAACACTGAAGCTTTCTTT. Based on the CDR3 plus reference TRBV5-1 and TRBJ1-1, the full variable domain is KAGVTQTPRYLIKTRGQQVTLSCSPISGHRSVSWYQQTPGQGLQFLFEYFSETQRNKGNFPGRFSGRQFSNSRSEMNVSTLELGDSALYLCASSLGDANTEAFFGQGTRLTVV.

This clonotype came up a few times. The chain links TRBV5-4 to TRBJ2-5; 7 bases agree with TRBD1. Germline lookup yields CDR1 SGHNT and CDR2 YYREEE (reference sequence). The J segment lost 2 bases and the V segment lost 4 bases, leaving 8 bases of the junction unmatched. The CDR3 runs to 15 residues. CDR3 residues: CASSPYRTGQETQYF. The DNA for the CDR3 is TGTGCCAGCAGCCCGTATCGGACAGGACAAGAGACCCAGTACTTC.

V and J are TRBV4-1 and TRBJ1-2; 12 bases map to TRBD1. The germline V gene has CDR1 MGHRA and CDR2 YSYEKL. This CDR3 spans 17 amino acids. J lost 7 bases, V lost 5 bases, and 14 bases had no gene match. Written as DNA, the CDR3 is TGCGCCAGCAGCACCCGAGCGGGACAGGGGGCTTCTCTTGGCTACACCTTC. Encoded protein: CASSTRAGQGASLGYTF.

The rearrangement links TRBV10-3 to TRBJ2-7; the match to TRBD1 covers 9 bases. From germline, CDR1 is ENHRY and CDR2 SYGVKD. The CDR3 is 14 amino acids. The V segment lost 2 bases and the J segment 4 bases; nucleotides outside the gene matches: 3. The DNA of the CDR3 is TGTGCCATCAGTGAGAGGACAGGGGTGTACGAGCAGTACTTC. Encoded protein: CAISERTGVYEQYF.

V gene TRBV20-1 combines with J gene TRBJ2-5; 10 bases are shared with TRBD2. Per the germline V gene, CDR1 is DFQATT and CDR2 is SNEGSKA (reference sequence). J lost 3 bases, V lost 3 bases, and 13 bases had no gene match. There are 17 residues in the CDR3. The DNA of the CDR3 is TGCAGTGCTAGCCCCGGCGATTTCACTAGCGGGGAAGAGACCCAGTACTTC. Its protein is CSASPGDFTSGEETQYF.